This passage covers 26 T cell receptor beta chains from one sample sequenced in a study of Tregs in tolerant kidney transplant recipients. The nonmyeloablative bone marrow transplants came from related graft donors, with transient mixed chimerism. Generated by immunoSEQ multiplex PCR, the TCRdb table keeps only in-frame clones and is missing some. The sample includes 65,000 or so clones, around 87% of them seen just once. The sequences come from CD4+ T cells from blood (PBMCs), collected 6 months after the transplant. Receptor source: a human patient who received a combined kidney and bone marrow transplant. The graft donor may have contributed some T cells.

The CDR3 loop is CASSPQGADTGELFF. The CDR3 bases are TGTGCCAGCAGCCCACAGGGGGCCGACACCGGGGAGCTGTTTTTT. This rearrangement joins TRBV7-3 to TRBJ2-2; 9 bases match TRBD1. This CDR3 comprises 15 residues. V lost 5 bases and J lost 3; bases outside the gene matches: 4. Germline CDR1 SGHTA, CDR2 FQGTGA.

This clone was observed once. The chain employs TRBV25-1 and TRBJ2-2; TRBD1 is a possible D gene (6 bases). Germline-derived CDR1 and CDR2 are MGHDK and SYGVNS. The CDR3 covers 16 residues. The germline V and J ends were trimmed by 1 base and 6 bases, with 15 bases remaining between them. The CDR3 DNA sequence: TGTGCCAGCAGTGAATCAGACAGGTTTAGGGCCGGGGAGCTGTTTTTT. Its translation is CASSESDRFRAGELFF.

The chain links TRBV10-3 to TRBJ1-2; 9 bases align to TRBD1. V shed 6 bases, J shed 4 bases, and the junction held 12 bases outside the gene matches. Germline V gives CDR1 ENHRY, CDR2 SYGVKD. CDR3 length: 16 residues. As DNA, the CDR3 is TGTGCCATCAGGCCTTCAGGGACAGGGACCTCCTATGGCTACACCTTC. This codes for CAIRPSGTGTSYGYTF.

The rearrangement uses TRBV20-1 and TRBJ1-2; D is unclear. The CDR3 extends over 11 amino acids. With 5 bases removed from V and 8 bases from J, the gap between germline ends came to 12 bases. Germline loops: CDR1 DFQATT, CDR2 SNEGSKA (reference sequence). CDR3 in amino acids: CSAFGGEGYTF. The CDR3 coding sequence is TGCAGTGCTTTCGGCGGGGAAGGCTACACCTTC.

The CDR3 DNA follows: TGTGCCAGCAGCCAAGGACTAGTTTCAAATACGCAGTATTTT. Residues: CASSQGLVSNTQYF. The chain is built from TRBV7-6 and TRBJ2-3; TRBD2 matches at 7 bases. V gave up 5 bases and J gave up 7 bases; unmatched junction bases: 9. CDR1 is SGHVS, CDR2 FNYEAQ, per germline. The CDR3 covers 14 residues.

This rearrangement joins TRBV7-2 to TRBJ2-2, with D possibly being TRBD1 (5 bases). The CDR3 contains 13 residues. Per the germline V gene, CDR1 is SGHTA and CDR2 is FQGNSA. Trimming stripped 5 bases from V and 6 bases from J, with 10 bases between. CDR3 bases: TGTGCCAGCAGCACAAGGGGCGCCGGGGAGCTGTTTTTT. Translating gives CASSTRGAGELFF.

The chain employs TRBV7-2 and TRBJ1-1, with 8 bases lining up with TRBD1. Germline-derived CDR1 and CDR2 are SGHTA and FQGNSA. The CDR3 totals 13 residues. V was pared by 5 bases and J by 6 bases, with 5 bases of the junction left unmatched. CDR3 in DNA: TGTGCCAGCAGCCGACAGGGGTTGGCTGAAGCTTTCTTT. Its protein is CASSRQGLAEAFF. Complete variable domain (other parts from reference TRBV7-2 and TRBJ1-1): GAGVSQSPSNKVTEKGKDVELRCDPISGHTALYWYRQSLGQGLEFLIYFQGNSAPDKSGLPSDRFSAERTGGSVSTLTIQRTQQEDSAVYLCASSRQGLAEAFFGQGTRLTVV.

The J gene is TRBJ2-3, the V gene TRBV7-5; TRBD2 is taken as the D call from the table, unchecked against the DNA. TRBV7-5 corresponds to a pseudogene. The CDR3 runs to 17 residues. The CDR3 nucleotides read TGTGTCAGAAGCTTAGCGCAGAGGTACGTCGGCACAGATACGCAGTATTTT. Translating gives CVRSLAQRYVGTDTQYF.

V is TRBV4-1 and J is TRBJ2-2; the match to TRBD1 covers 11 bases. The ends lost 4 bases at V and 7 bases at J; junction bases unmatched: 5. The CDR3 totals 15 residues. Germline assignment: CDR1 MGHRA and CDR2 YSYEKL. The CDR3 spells CASSRGQGANGELFF. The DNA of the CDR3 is TGCGCCAGCAGCCGAGGACAGGGGGCAAACGGGGAGCTGTTTTTT.

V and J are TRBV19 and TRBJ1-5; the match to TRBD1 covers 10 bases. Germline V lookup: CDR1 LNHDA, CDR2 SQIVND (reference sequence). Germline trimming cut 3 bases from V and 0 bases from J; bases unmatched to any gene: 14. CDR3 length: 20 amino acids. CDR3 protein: CASSIRPGTGVLYSNQPQHF. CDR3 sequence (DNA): TGTGCCAGTAGTATTAGACCCGGGACAGGGGTCCTATATAGCAATCAGCCCCAGCATTTT.

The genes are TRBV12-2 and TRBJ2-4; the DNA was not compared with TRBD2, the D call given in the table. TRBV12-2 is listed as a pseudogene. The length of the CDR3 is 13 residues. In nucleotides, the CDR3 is TGTGCAATTCCGAGGGTAGCCAAAAACATTCAGTACTTC. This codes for CAIPRVAKNIQYF.

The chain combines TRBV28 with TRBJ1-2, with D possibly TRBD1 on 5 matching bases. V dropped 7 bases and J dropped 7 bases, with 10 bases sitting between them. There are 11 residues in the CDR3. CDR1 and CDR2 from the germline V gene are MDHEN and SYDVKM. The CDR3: CASKGFFGYTF. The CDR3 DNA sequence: TGTGCCAGCAAGGGGTTTTTTGGCTACACCTTC.

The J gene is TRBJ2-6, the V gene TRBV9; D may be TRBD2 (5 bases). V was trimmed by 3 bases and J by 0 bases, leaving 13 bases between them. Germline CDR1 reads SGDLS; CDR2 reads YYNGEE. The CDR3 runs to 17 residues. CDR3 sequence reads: CASSERTGSSGANVLTF. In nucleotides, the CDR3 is TGTGCCAGCAGCGAGAGGACTGGTTCCTCTGGGGCCAACGTCCTGACTTTC.

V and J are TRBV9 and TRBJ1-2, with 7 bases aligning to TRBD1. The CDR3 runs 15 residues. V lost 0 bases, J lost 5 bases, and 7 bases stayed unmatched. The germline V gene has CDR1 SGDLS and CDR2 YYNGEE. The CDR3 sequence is CASSVGTGTNYGYTF. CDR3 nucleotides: TGTGCCAGCAGCGTAGGGACAGGAACCAATTATGGCTACACCTTC.

CDR3 DNA sequence: TGCGCCAGCAGTGAGGATCTAGCGGGAATCACCGGGGAGCTGTTTTTT. Translation: CASSEDLAGITGELFF. V usage is TRBV10-1 and J usage is TRBJ2-2; 9 bases agree with TRBD2. After removal of 2 bases from V and 4 bases from J, the junction contained 5 bases not matched to a gene. Germline V lookup: CDR1 WNHNN, CDR2 SYGVQD (reference sequence). The CDR3 is made up of 16 amino acids.

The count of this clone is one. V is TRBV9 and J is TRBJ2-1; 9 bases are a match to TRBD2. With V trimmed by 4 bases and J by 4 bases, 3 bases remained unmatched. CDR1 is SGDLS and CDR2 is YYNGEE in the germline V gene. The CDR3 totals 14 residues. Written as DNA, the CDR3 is TGTGCCAGCAGCCCCAGCGGGAGGTACAATGAGCAGTTCTTC. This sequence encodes CASSPSGRYNEQFF.

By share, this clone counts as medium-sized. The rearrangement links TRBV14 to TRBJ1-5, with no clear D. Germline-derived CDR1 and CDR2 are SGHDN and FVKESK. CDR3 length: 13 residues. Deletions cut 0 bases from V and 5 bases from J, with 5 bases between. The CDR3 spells CASSQERDQPQHF. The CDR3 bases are TGTGCCAGCAGCCAAGAGAGGGATCAGCCCCAGCATTTT.

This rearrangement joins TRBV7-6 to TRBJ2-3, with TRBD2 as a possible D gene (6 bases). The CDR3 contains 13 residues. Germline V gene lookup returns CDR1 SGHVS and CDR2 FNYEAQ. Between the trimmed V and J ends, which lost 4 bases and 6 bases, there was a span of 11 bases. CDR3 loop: CASSSQRGDTQYF. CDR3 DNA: TGTGCCAGCAGCTCCCAACGGGGGGATACGCAGTATTTT.

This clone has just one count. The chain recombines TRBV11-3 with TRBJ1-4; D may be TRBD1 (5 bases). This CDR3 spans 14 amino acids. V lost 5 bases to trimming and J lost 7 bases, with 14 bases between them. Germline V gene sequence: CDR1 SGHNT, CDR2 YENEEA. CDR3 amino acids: CASSLRVSGEKLFF. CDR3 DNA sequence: TGTGCCAGCAGCCTCAGGGTTTCTGGTGAAAAACTGTTTTTT.

The CDR3, as DNA: TGTGCCAGCAGCTTAGAGAGCGGAACTGAAGCTTTCTTT. Protein sequence: CASSLESGTEAFF. The chain joins TRBV7-9 to TRBJ1-1; D remains ambiguous. CDR1 and CDR2 from the germline V gene are SEHNR and FQNEAQ (reference sequence). The V gene lost 1 base and the J gene lost 5 bases, with 8 bases spanning the gap. The CDR3 sequence is 13 residues long.

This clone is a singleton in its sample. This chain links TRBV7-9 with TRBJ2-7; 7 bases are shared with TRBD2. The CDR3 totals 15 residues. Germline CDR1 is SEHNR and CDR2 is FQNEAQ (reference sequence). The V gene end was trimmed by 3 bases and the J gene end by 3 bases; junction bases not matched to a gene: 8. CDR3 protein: CASSFPSGRDYEQYF. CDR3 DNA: TGTGCCAGCAGCTTCCCAAGTGGGAGGGACTACGAGCAGTACTTC.

CDR3 residues: CASSSPSASLYGYTF. CDR3 nucleotide sequence: TGTGCCAGCAGTTCCCCGTCTGCCTCACTCTATGGCTACACCTTC. The gene calls are TRBV6-6 and TRBJ1-2; D gene unclear. V was shortened by 4 bases and J by 4 bases, with 16 bases between the two germline ends. The germline V gene encodes CDR1 MNHNY and CDR2 SVGAGI (reference sequence). The CDR3 totals 15 residues.

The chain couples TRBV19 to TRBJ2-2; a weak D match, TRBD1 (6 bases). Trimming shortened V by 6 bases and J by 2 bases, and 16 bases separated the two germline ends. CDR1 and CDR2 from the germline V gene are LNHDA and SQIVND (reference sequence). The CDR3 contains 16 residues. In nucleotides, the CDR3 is TGTGCCAGTAGCGGACCGGGACACCTTAACACCGGGGAGCTGTTTTTT. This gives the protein CASSGPGHLNTGELFF.

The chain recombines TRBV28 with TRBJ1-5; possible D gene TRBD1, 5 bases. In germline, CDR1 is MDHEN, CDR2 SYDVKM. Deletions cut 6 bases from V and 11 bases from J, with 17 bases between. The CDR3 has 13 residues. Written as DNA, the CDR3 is TGTGCCAGCAGGGAGGGGCTTTGGGGGACCCAGCATTTT. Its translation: CASREGLWGTQHF.

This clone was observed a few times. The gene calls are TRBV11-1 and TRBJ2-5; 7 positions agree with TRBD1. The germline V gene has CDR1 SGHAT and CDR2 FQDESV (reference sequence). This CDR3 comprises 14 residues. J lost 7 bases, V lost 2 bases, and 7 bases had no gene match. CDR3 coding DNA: TGTGCCAGCAGCTTACCACAGGGGTCTGGGACCCAGTACTTC. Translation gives CASSLPQGSGTQYF.

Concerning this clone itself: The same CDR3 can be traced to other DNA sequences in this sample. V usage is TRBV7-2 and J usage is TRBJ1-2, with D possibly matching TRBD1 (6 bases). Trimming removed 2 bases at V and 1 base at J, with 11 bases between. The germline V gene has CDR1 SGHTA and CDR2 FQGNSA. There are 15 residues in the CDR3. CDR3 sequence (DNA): TGTGCCAGCAGCTTAACAGGGAACTTTAACTATGGCTACACCTTC. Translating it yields CASSLTGNFNYGYTF.